Described below is a single TCR beta chain sequence and its context. Profiled with immunoSEQ multiplex PCR; TCRdb holds only in-frame clones, not every one. Found here are under 130,000 clones, approximately 88% of them singletons; the top ten hold about 11%. This sample was included in a study of blood T cell repertoires in COVID-19. Turning to the study itself: Collection of acute and convalescent COVID-19 samples took place in the United States, Italy and Spain. The analysed material was cDNA or gDNA that came from T cells, B-cell-depleted T cells, or PBMCs.

Germline-derived CDR1 and CDR2 are KGHSH and LQKENI. The CDR3 contains 14 residues. Between the trimmed V and J ends, which lost 3 bases and 6 bases, there was a span of 14 bases. This TCR derives from a human donor in a cohort sampled during active COVID-19. V usage is TRBV18 and J usage is TRBJ1-1; no firm D call. The source material was peripheral blood. In nucleotides, the CDR3 is TGTGCCAGCTCACCGGCGGCGGGTAACGCTGAAGCTTTCTTT. Translated: CASSPAAGNAEAFF.